A selection of T cell receptor beta chains follows, all from one sample in a study of regulatory T cells in long-lasting Graves disease. TCRdb recomputed calls from the multiplex PCR reads with MiXCR, one row per CDR3 protein. The table lists around 300,000 distinct CDR3 sequences, 20% to 25% of them singletons. Here the sequenced sample was peripheral blood mononuclear cells (PBMCs), taken when the disease was refractory, from a patient treated with antithyroid drugs. The receptors were gathered from a female donor with Graves disease. The CDR3 runs from the conserved cysteine through the conserved F or W. The D gene is left open where the match is weak. Clone size is given for some rows only: seen once, a few or many times, or a class if the clone is expanded.

d_gene: .; v_gene: TRBV15; j_gene: TRBJ1-2; abundance: many; len: 15; CDR3aa: CATSRVGTANYGYTF; CDR3nt: TGTGCCACCAGCAGAGTAGGCACCGCTAACTATGGCTACACCTTC
d_gene: .; v_gene: TRBV12-3/TRBV12-4; j_gene: TRBJ2-7; abundance: many; len: 15; CDR3aa: CASSLAMEGTYEQYF; CDR3nt: TGTGCCAGCAGTTTAGCGATGGAGGGTACCTACGAGCAGTACTTC
d_gene: .; v_gene: TRBV4-3; j_gene: TRBJ2-7; abundance: .; len: 16; CDR3aa: CASSPSTGPSSYEQYF; CDR3nt: TGCGCCAGCAGCCCCTCGACAGGCCCCAGCTCCTACGAGCAGTACTTC
d_gene: .; v_gene: TRBV11-2; j_gene: TRBJ1-5; abundance: many; len: 12; CDR3aa: CASSSINQPQHF; CDR3nt: TGTGCCAGCAGCTCTATCAATCAGCCCCAGCATTTT
d_gene: .; v_gene: TRBV28; j_gene: TRBJ2-6; abundance: .; len: 18; CDR3aa: CASSPGGTSHSGANVLTF; CDR3nt: TGTGCCAGCAGCCCTGGGGGGACATCTCACTCTGGGGCCAACGTCCTGACTTTC
d_gene: TRBD1; v_gene: TRBV6-1; j_gene: TRBJ1-2; abundance: .; len: 13; CDR3aa: CASRRQGDVGYTF; CDR3nt: TGTGCCAGCAGGCGACAGGGTGATGTAGGCTACACCTTC
d_gene: .; v_gene: TRBV7-8; j_gene: TRBJ2-3; abundance: many; len: 13; CDR3aa: CASSFGYTDTQYF; CDR3nt: TGTGCCAGCAGCTTCGGGTACACAGATACGCAGTATTTT
d_gene: .; v_gene: TRBV7-3; j_gene: TRBJ2-5; abundance: .; len: 15; CDR3aa: CASGIGGLYGETQYF; CDR3nt: TGTGCCAGCGGAATTGGGGGGCTTTACGGAGAGACCCAGTACTTC
d_gene: .; v_gene: TRBV20-1; j_gene: TRBJ2-7; abundance: .; len: 13; CDR3aa: CSASQAGYYEQYF; CDR3nt: TGCAGTGCTAGCCAGGCAGGGTACTACGAGCAGTACTTC
d_gene: TRBD1; v_gene: TRBV28; j_gene: TRBJ1-1; abundance: .; len: 15; CDR3aa: CASTTPTGLNTEAFF; CDR3nt: TGTGCCAGCACTACACCGACAGGGTTGAACACTGAAGCTTTCTTT
d_gene: TRBD1; v_gene: TRBV4-3; j_gene: TRBJ1-4; abundance: .; len: 14; CDR3aa: CASGRQGLNEKLFF; CDR3nt: TGCGCCAGCGGCCGACAGGGGCTTAATGAAAAACTGTTTTTT
d_gene: .; v_gene: TRBV18; j_gene: TRBJ2-2; abundance: many; len: 12; CDR3aa: CASSPRGGELFF; CDR3nt: TGTGCCAGCTCACCAAGGGGCGGGGAGCTGTTTTTT
d_gene: .; v_gene: TRBV20-1; j_gene: TRBJ2-5; abundance: many; len: 15; CDR3aa: CSAFIEARSEETQYF; CDR3nt: TGCAGTGCTTTTATCGAGGCAAGGAGTGAAGAGACCCAGTACTTC
d_gene: TRBD2; v_gene: TRBV7-8; j_gene: TRBJ2-7; abundance: .; len: 16; CDR3aa: CASSLEIWEGTYEQYF; CDR3nt: TGTGCCAGCAGCTTAGAGATATGGGAGGGGACCTACGAGCAGTACTTC
d_gene: .; v_gene: TRBV11-1; j_gene: TRBJ1-1; abundance: many; len: 17; CDR3aa: CASSLGRAHSSTAEAFF; CDR3nt: TGTGCCAGCAGCTTAGGGAGGGCACACAGTAGTACGGCTGAAGCTTTCTTT
d_gene: .; v_gene: TRBV30; j_gene: TRBJ2-2; abundance: .; len: 11; CDR3aa: CAWTSAGELFF; CDR3nt: TGTGCCTGGACGTCGGCCGGGGAGCTGTTTTTT
d_gene: TRBD1; v_gene: TRBV29-1; j_gene: TRBJ2-7; abundance: .; len: 12; CDR3aa: CSVEVTGDEQYF; CDR3nt: TGCAGCGTTGAGGTGACAGGGGATGAGCAGTACTTC
d_gene: .; v_gene: TRBV7-9; j_gene: TRBJ2-7; abundance: .; len: 15; CDR3aa: CASSPQGSSSYEQYF; CDR3nt: TGTGCCAGCAGCCCACAGGGAAGCTCCTCCTACGAGCAGTACTTC
d_gene: .; v_gene: TRBV10-3; j_gene: TRBJ1-1; abundance: .; len: 13; CDR3aa: CAVKQVQNTEAFF; CDR3nt: TGTGCCGTCAAACAGGTTCAGAACACTGAAGCTTTCTTT
d_gene: .; v_gene: TRBV9; j_gene: TRBJ1-1; abundance: .; len: 13; CDR3aa: CASSSQVDTEAFF; CDR3nt: TGTGCCAGCAGCTCTCAGGTGGACACTGAAGCTTTCTTT
d_gene: .; v_gene: TRBV12-3/TRBV12-4; j_gene: TRBJ2-7; abundance: many; len: 15; CDR3aa: CASSLAFLATYEQYF; CDR3nt: TGTGCCAGCAGTTTAGCTTTCCTAGCCACCTACGAGCAGTACTTC
d_gene: TRBD2; v_gene: TRBV27; j_gene: TRBJ2-2; abundance: few; len: 15; CDR3aa: CASSFGTSGRGELLF; CDR3nt: TGTGCCAGCAGTTTTGGGACTAGCGGGAGAGGGGAGCTGCTTTTT
d_gene: .; v_gene: TRBV6-1; j_gene: TRBJ2-7; abundance: many; len: 14; CDR3aa: CASRVLPSSYEQYF; CDR3nt: TGTGCCAGCAGGGTCCTCCCGAGCTCCTACGAGCAGTACTTC
d_gene: TRBD2; v_gene: TRBV7-2; j_gene: TRBJ2-7; abundance: .; len: 15; CDR3aa: CASSVLAGTTYEQYF; CDR3nt: TGTGCCAGCAGCGTTCTAGCGGGGACCACCTACGAGCAGTACTTC
d_gene: .; v_gene: TRBV6-2/TRBV6-3; j_gene: TRBJ2-7; abundance: many; len: 11; CDR3aa: CASSFRGEQYF; CDR3nt: TGTGCCAGCAGTTTCAGAGGCGAGCAGTACTTC
d_gene: TRBD1; v_gene: TRBV30; j_gene: TRBJ1-2; abundance: few; len: 13; CDR3aa: CAWSPNPGQGNTF; CDR3nt: TGTGCCTGGAGTCCCAACCCGGGACAGGGAAACACCTTC
d_gene: TRBD2; v_gene: TRBV28; j_gene: TRBJ2-7; abundance: medium-sized; len: 14; CDR3aa: CASKGGLAGGEQYF; CDR3nt: TGTGCCAGCAAAGGGGGACTAGCGGGAGGTGAGCAGTACTTC
d_gene: .; v_gene: TRBV12-3/TRBV12-4; j_gene: TRBJ1-3; abundance: few; len: 14; CDR3aa: CASRATVSGNTIYF; CDR3nt: TGTGCCAGCAGAGCGACAGTCTCTGGAAACACCATATATTTT
d_gene: TRBD1; v_gene: TRBV2; j_gene: TRBJ2-1; abundance: few; len: 13; CDR3aa: CASSRDSNNEQFF; CDR3nt: TGTGCCAGCAGTCGGGACAGTAACAATGAGCAGTTCTTC
d_gene: .; v_gene: TRBV3-1; j_gene: TRBJ1-5; abundance: many; len: 13; CDR3aa: CASSQGANQPQHF; CDR3nt: TGTGCCAGCAGCCAGGGGGCCAATCAGCCCCAGCATTTT
d_gene: .; v_gene: TRBV27; j_gene: TRBJ2-3; abundance: few; len: 13; CDR3aa: CASRAGVTDTQYF; CDR3nt: TGTGCCAGCAGGGCCGGGGTGACAGATACGCAGTATTTT
d_gene: TRBD1; v_gene: TRBV28; j_gene: TRBJ2-7; abundance: many; len: 13; CDR3aa: CASSSGQGDEQYF; CDR3nt: TGTGCCAGCAGTTCGGGACAGGGCGACGAGCAGTACTTC
d_gene: .; v_gene: TRBV7-9; j_gene: TRBJ1-2; abundance: few; len: 12; CDR3aa: CASSLEPGGYTF; CDR3nt: TGTGCCAGCAGCTTAGAACCGGGTGGCTACACCTTC
d_gene: .; v_gene: TRBV30; j_gene: TRBJ2-5; abundance: many; len: 11; CDR3aa: CAWSVQETQYF; CDR3nt: TGTGCCTGGAGTGTTCAGGAGACCCAGTACTTC
d_gene: .; v_gene: TRBV6-2/TRBV6-3; j_gene: TRBJ1-6; abundance: .; len: 15; CDR3aa: CASSYGGRHNSPLHF; CDR3nt: TGTGCCAGCAGTTACGGGGGCAGGCATAATTCACCCCTCCACTTT
d_gene: .; v_gene: TRBV5-1; j_gene: TRBJ1-2; abundance: few; len: 15; CDR3aa: CASSLAAGNLYGYTF; CDR3nt: TGCGCCAGCAGCTTGGCTGCAGGTAACCTCTATGGCTACACCTTC
d_gene: TRBD1; v_gene: TRBV30; j_gene: TRBJ2-5; abundance: many; len: 13; CDR3aa: CAWENRGTETQYF; CDR3nt: TGTGCCTGGGAAAACAGGGGTACGGAGACCCAGTACTTC
d_gene: .; v_gene: TRBV20-1; j_gene: TRBJ1-4; abundance: few; len: 12; CDR3aa: CSASLDSQKLFF; CDR3nt: TGCAGTGCTTCGTTAGACAGCCAAAAACTGTTTTTT
d_gene: .; v_gene: TRBV15; j_gene: TRBJ2-7; abundance: .; len: 14; CDR3aa: CATSRDRTAYEQYF; CDR3nt: TGTGCCACCAGCAGAGATCGGACAGCCTACGAGCAGTACTTC
d_gene: TRBD1; v_gene: TRBV18; j_gene: TRBJ2-5; abundance: .; len: 16; CDR3aa: CASSPQPGQASKTQYF; CDR3nt: TGTGCCAGCTCTCCTCAACCGGGACAGGCATCGAAGACCCAGTACTTC
d_gene: TRBD1; v_gene: TRBV6-1; j_gene: TRBJ2-7; abundance: many; len: 16; CDR3aa: CASSEGMGQRPYEQYF; CDR3nt: TGTGCCAGCAGTGAAGGGATGGGACAGCGACCCTACGAGCAGTACTTC
d_gene: .; v_gene: TRBV29-1; j_gene: TRBJ2-1; abundance: .; len: 11; CDR3aa: CSASFSLEQFF; CDR3nt: TGCAGCGCCAGTTTCTCCCTTGAGCAGTTCTTC
d_gene: .; v_gene: TRBV5-5; j_gene: TRBJ2-2; abundance: few; len: 15; CDR3aa: CASSLHLGNTGELFF; CDR3nt: TGTGCCAGCAGCTTGCACCTGGGGAACACCGGGGAGCTGTTTTTT
d_gene: TRBD1; v_gene: TRBV28; j_gene: TRBJ1-4; abundance: many; len: 14; CDR3aa: CASFGTGFNEKLFF; CDR3nt: TGTGCCAGCTTTGGGACAGGATTTAATGAAAAACTGTTTTTT
d_gene: .; v_gene: TRBV12-3/TRBV12-4; j_gene: TRBJ1-1; abundance: few; len: 10; CDR3aa: CASRSTEAFF; CDR3nt: TGTGCCAGCAGATCCACTGAAGCTTTCTTT